One sample yielded the 25 T cell receptor beta chains listed below, sequenced in a study of T cell repertoires in cytomegalovirus infection. One entry per CDR3 protein results from TCRdb running MiXCR on the reads. The table has about 200,000 distinct CDR3 sequences, roughly 9.8% seen once. The sequencing sample was made of PBMCs. All receptors come from a human donor in good health (CMV status not recorded). Some clones in this sample may be carry-over from other donors' samples.

This clonotype was detected many times. The gene calls are TRBV12-3 or TRBV12-4 and TRBJ2-5; 9 bases align to TRBD1. The CDR3 is 18 residues long. V was clipped by 6 bases and J by 3 bases; unmatched bases: 17. The CDR3: CASSATTFPGTGKETQYF. CDR3 DNA sequence: TGTGCCAGCAGCGCTACCACTTTTCCGGGGACAGGGAAAGAGACCCAGTACTTC.

At least ten counts were recorded for this clonotype. The chain is built from TRBV5-6 and TRBJ2-1; the D gene is possibly TRBD2 (6 bases). CDR1 is SGHDT, CDR2 YYEEEE, per germline. The CDR3 has 15 residues. V lost 2 bases and J lost 3, with 12 bases in between. DNA for the CDR3: TGTGCCAGCAGCTTAAGTGGGCGGGGCTACAATGAGCAGTTCTTC. It is translated as CASSLSGRGYNEQFF.

This clonotype was recorded many times. This chain joins TRBV20-1 and TRBJ1-2, with 8 positions matching TRBD1. The CDR3 has 13 residues. V trimming: 5 bases; J trimming: 6 bases; junction bases outside the gene matches: 8. CDR1 is DFQATT, CDR2 SNEGSKA, per germline (reference sequence). CDR3 nucleotide sequence: TGCAGTGCTCCTAGGACAGGGTCTCATGGCTACACCTTC. It yields the protein CSAPRTGSHGYTF.

This clonotype has a count of ten or more. The V call is TRBV5-4, the J call TRBJ2-5; 10 nucleotides match TRBD1. The CDR3 runs 14 residues. J gave up 5 bases and V 5 bases, and 6 bases lay outside the gene matches. CDR1 and CDR2 (germline): SGHNT, YYREEE (reference sequence). CDR3 sequence: CASRDWTGGETQYF. DNA of the CDR3: TGTGCCAGCAGAGACTGGACAGGGGGGGAGACCCAGTACTTC.

This clonotype occurred many times. This chain uses TRBV29-1 with TRBJ1-3; TRBD1 might be the D (5 bases). This CDR3 contains 13 residues. The germline CDR1 and CDR2 sequences are SQVTM and ANQGSEA. Trimming removed 4 bases at V and 4 bases at J, with 11 bases between. Here the CDR3 DNA reads TGCAGCGTTGTACGAGGGGCCGGAAACACCATATATTTT. Protein sequence: CSVVRGAGNTIYF.

This clonotype has more than one count but fewer than ten. The J gene is TRBJ1-1, the V gene TRBV7-9; no definite D call. Trimming stripped 2 bases from V and 5 bases from J, with 6 bases between. This CDR3 has 12 residues. Germline V gene lookup returns CDR1 SEHNR and CDR2 FQNEAQ (reference sequence). This chain's CDR3 is CASSLMGTEAFF. The CDR3 DNA sequence: TGTGCCAGCAGCTTAATGGGGACTGAAGCTTTCTTT.

This sequence joins TRBV5-4 and TRBJ1-2; TRBD1 is a possible D gene (6 bases). V was trimmed by 4 bases and J by 4 bases, leaving 17 bases between them. This CDR3 has 15 residues. CDR1 is SGHNT, CDR2 YYREEE, per germline (reference sequence). The CDR3 DNA reads as TGTGCCAGCAGCAGCGTGGGACAAGCGGTCTATGGCTACACCTTC. This encodes CASSSVGQAVYGYTF.

This clonotype was recorded at least ten times. The chain links TRBV7-2 to TRBJ2-7; D remains unclear. The germline gives CDR1 SGHTA, CDR2 FQGNSA. V shed 4 bases and J shed 1 base, with 8 bases lying between them. The CDR3 consists of 13 residues. As DNA, the CDR3 is TGTGCCAGCAGCTCCCCGCGGTCCTACGAGCAGTACTTC. This translates into CASSSPRSYEQYF. The complete variable domain, with remaining parts taken from reference TRBV7-2 and TRBJ2-7, reads GAGVSQSPSNKVTEKGKDVELRCDPISGHTALYWYRQSLGQGLEFLIYFQGNSAPDKSGLPSDRFSAERTGGSVSTLTIQRTQQEDSAVYLCASSSPRSYEQYFGPGTRLTVT.

This clonotype was counted many times. This chain links TRBV28 with TRBJ1-5; possibly TRBD1 for D (5 bases). The length of the CDR3 is 12 residues. V was clipped by 5 bases and J by 7 bases, with 9 bases between them. In germline, CDR1 is MDHEN, CDR2 SYDVKM. Here the CDR3 reads CASSQGIQPQHF. For the CDR3, the DNA is TGTGCCAGCAGTCAGGGAATCCAGCCCCAGCATTTT.

This clonotype occurred many times. J is TRBJ1-2 and V is TRBV7-8; TRBD1 aligns across 8 bases. Germline V gene data show CDR1 as SGHVS and CDR2 as FQNEAQ. This CDR3 has 13 amino acids. The V gene end was trimmed by 6 bases and the J gene end by 4 bases; junction bases not matched to a gene: 4. In DNA form, the CDR3 reads TGTGCCAGCAGAACGACAGGGGTCTATGGCTACACCTTC. Translation: CASRTTGVYGYTF.

This clonotype has only a few counts. This chain connects TRBV4-2 to TRBJ2-3; 9 bases are a match to TRBD2. Germline CDR1 LGHNA, CDR2 YNFKEQ. This CDR3 region has 17 residues. Trimming cost V 0 bases and J 2 bases; bases outside gene matches: 6. The CDR3 spells CASSQDWAGGPTDTQYF. Here the CDR3 DNA reads TGTGCCAGCAGCCAAGACTGGGCGGGAGGGCCCACAGATACGCAGTATTTT.

V usage is TRBV19 and J usage is TRBJ1-2; D not resolved. This CDR3 has 13 residues. Germline CDR1 is LNHDA and CDR2 is SQIVND (reference sequence). Trimming left V 3 bases short and J 7 bases short, with 12 bases between. The CDR3 reads CASSISAAAGYTF. The CDR3 nucleotides read TGTGCCAGTAGTATCTCAGCAGCAGCTGGCTACACCTTC.

A few counts support this clonotype. The chain couples TRBV19 to TRBJ2-7; TRBD2 matches at 8 bases. V was pared by 3 bases and J by 5 bases, with 3 bases of the junction left unmatched. Germline V gives CDR1 LNHDA, CDR2 SQIVND (reference sequence). The CDR3 has 13 residues. The CDR3 bases are TGTGCCAGTAGTATGAAGACTAGCGACGAGCAGTACTTC. It is translated as CASSMKTSDEQYF.

This clonotype occurred a few times. Since a much larger clone is just one base distant, this may be a read error. The genes are TRBV7-2 and TRBJ2-5, with TRBD2 matching over 12 bases. This CDR3 contains 15 residues. Germline values: CDR1 SGHTA, CDR2 FQGNSA. Written as DNA, the CDR3 is TGTGTCAGCAGCTTAGCTAGCGGGAGGGCAGAGACCCAGTACTTC. Translated: CVSSLASGRAETQYF.

This clonotype appeared a few times. The gene calls are TRBV4-3 and TRBJ2-3; tentatively, D is TRBD1 (6 bases). The V and J ends lost 3 bases and 4 bases respectively, with 14 bases between them. This CDR3 region has 15 residues. Germline lookup yields CDR1 LGHNA and CDR2 YSLEER. CDR3 sequence reads: CASSQETQGSDTQYF. The CDR3 DNA sequence: TGCGCCAGCAGCCAGGAGACACAGGGCTCAGATACGCAGTATTTT.

A few counts support this clonotype. This rearrangement joins TRBV11-2 to TRBJ2-2; 8 bases are shared with TRBD1. CDR3 length: 15 amino acids. J gave up 2 bases and V 4 bases, and 3 bases lay outside the gene matches. Per the germline V gene, CDR1 is SGHAT and CDR2 is FQNNGV. CDR3 nucleotide sequence: TGTGCCAGCAGCTCCAGGGGGCGTAACACCGGGGAGCTGTTTTTT. This gives the protein CASSSRGRNTGELFF.

Many counts were recorded for this clonotype. This sequence joins TRBV12-3 or TRBV12-4 and TRBJ2-5; 7 nucleotides align to TRBD2. The CDR3 sequence is 15 residues long. V dropped 5 bases and J dropped 1; count of bases not matched to a gene: 7. The CDR3 protein is CASSAGRPTQETQYF. The CDR3 region has the DNA TGTGCCAGCAGTGCCGGGAGGCCCACCCAAGAGACCCAGTACTTC.

This clonotype was counted at least ten times. The chain carries TRBV28 and TRBJ1-4; 9 positions match TRBD1. Germline V gene lookup returns CDR1 MDHEN and CDR2 SYDVKM. The length of the CDR3 is 19 residues. Trimming at V came to 6 bases and at J to 3 bases, leaving 17 bases not matched to a gene. CDR3 amino acids: CASSSPPGQGTGANEKLFF. DNA for the CDR3: TGTGCCAGCAGCTCCCCGCCGGGACAGGGAACGGGAGCTAATGAAAAACTGTTTTTT.

Many counts were recorded for this clonotype. The CDR3 sequence: CASSFGQELFF. The CDR3 bases are TGTGCCAGCAGCTTTGGACAAGAACTGTTTTTT. The chain links TRBV7-2 to TRBJ1-4; D may be TRBD1 (5 bases). The V end lost 3 bases, the J end lost 12 bases, and 8 bases lay between the germline ends. The CDR3 consists of 11 residues. The germline gives CDR1 SGHTA, CDR2 FQGNSA.

This clonotype has a count of ten or more. CDR3: CASSPTVNTGELFF. DNA of the CDR3: TGTGCCAGCAGCCCCACAGTGAACACCGGGGAGCTGTTTTTT. The chain uses TRBV7-2 and TRBJ2-2; D unclear. V dropped 5 bases and J dropped 1 base, with 8 bases sitting between them. Germline V CDR1 and CDR2: SGHTA, FQGNSA. This CDR3 is built from 14 residues. The variable domain in full, completed from reference TRBV7-2 and TRBJ2-2, reads GAGVSQSPSNKVTEKGKDVELRCDPISGHTALYWYRQSLGQGLEFLIYFQGNSAPDKSGLPSDRFSAERTGGSVSTLTIQRTQQEDSAVYLCASSPTVNTGELFFGEGSRLTVL.

In this sample, this clonotype turned up many times. The V call is TRBV7-9, the J call TRBJ2-2; D unresolved. The CDR3 is made up of 15 amino acids. Germline lookup yields CDR1 SEHNR and CDR2 FQNEAQ (reference sequence). Trimming removed 5 bases from V and 1 base from J, with 11 bases in between. The DNA of the CDR3 is TGTGCCAGCAGCGGGCTTTCGGAGAACACCGGGGAGCTGTTTTTT. This gives the protein CASSGLSENTGELFF.

This clonotype has only a few counts. This rearrangement joins TRBV11-2 to TRBJ2-1; the match to TRBD2 covers 7 bases. The CDR3 extends over 15 amino acids. The germline gives CDR1 SGHAT, CDR2 FQNNGV. V lost 1 base to trimming and J lost 6 bases; unmatched junction nucleotides: 6. The CDR3 nucleotides read TGTGCCAGCAGCTTAGGGGGGGGAGGTGTCAATGAGCAGTTCTTC. Translation: CASSLGGGGVNEQFF.

This clonotype was seen repeatedly, ten times or more. A much larger clone differs by one base, so this may be a read error. CDR3 region: CASSSTQNTEAFF. CDR3 sequence (DNA): TGTGCCAGCAGCTCGACACAGAACACTGAAGCTTTCTTT. The V gene is TRBV7-8, the J gene TRBJ1-1; D unclear. The V gene's germline CDR1 is SGHVS and CDR2 FQNEAQ. The V end lost 4 bases, the J end lost 1 base, and 7 bases lay between the germline ends. CDR3 length equals 13 residues.

V usage is TRBV25-1 and J usage is TRBJ1-2; TRBD1 might be the D (6 bases). Germline loops: CDR1 MGHDK, CDR2 SYGVNS. V lost 2 bases and J lost 2, with 12 bases in between. This CDR3 has 15 residues. The CDR3 reads CASSEGNRANYGYTF. The CDR3 nucleotides read TGTGCCAGCAGTGAAGGGAACAGGGCCAACTATGGCTACACCTTC.

This clonotype showed up just a few times. CDR3 residues: CATSDFPGGEQFF. CDR3 in DNA: TGTGCCACCAGTGATTTCCCTGGGGGTGAGCAGTTCTTC. V gene TRBV24-1 combines with J gene TRBJ2-1, with D tentatively TRBD1 or TRBD2 (5 bases each). CDR3 length: 13 amino acids. Looked up from germline, CDR1 is KGHDR and CDR2 is SFDVKD. Trimming left V 1 base short and J 9 bases short, with 9 bases between.